This record looks at one TCR beta chain sequence and its context. Its antigen is still unknown. Nothing much larger sits one base from this clone, and base qualities are not available. Libraries came from the immunoSEQ multiplex PCR assay. RNA was extracted from all samples and reverse transcribed into cDNA, which served as template for TCR sequencing. First-strand cDNA was synthesized with SuperScript III using a 2:1 mix of oligo-dT and random hexamers. A synthetic immune receptor repertoire was used to assess amplification bias, and residual bias was removed computationally. The published analysis was carried out like this. Raw reads were preprocessed to remove errors, and CDR3 was defined by IMGT conventions from the conserved cysteine to phenylalanine. To get clonality, Shannon entropy was normalized by log2 of the number of productive unique TCRs and the result was subtracted from 1. CD4 or CD8 identity of scalp clones was inferred by cross-referencing scalp TCRbeta sequences with sorted blood CD4 and CD8 repertoires. TCRdb retrieved this table from immuneACCESS and kept in-frame rearrangements only. Not all clones are present; in checked studies, unresolved V genes account for under half, and no reason is known for the remainder. Clone size and V and J calls were adopted from that table, with D and trimming inferred from the DNA. Across this sample there are some 180,000 clones, with about 47% seen only once. The ten largest clones capture 10% of the sample.

Interpreted using the paper, the treatment or condition label stands for: oral pan-JAK inhibitor, 5-10 mg twice daily. From alopecia areata patients, peripheral blood was collected along with lesional scalp punch biopsies. PBMCs were separated by density centrifugation and stained for CD3, CD4 and CD8, after which CD4+ and CD8+ T cells were sorted on a FACSAria. This sample was taken from a study of CD8+ T cells in alopecia areata listed by TCRdb under 2018. For the wider study: Treated patients were enrolled in an open-label pilot trial of oral tofacitinib at 5 to 10 mg twice daily for moderate-to-severe alopecia areata. Scalp clonality was compared among normal scalp (n=4), patchy alopecia areata scalp (n=8), and alopecia totalis/universalis scalp (n=8). On the human side, TCRbeta sequencing was run on scalp tissue and on sorted CD4+ and CD8+ peripheral blood T cells from healthy controls and from alopecia areata patients with either patchy or totalis/universalis disease. TCRbeta CDR3 regions were amplified by immunoSEQ multiplex PCR with 35 Vbeta forward and 13 Jbeta reverse primers. Tofacitinib was given for 6 to 18 months, followed by 6 months of follow-up off drug to assess delayed response and recurrence. The SALT score, which quantifies the percentage of affected scalp surface area, was used to measure disease severity in treated patients. Patients on tofacitinib were biopsied at baseline and after 4 and 24 weeks of treatment, and several of the patients also had a later scalp biopsy. In both human patients and the C3H/HeJ mouse model, the study applied high-throughput TCRbeta sequencing to look at T cell clonal expansion in alopecia areata. RNA was extracted with the PAXgene miRNA kit for fixed scalp, the miRNeasy kit for PBMCs, and the RNeasy kit for mouse skin. Broader findings and caveats from the paper: Scalp clonality and the number of expanded CD8+ clones among the top 100 scalp clones were significantly decreased by tofacitinib. Lesional scalp, especially in alopecia totalis/universalis, showed higher clonality and more expanded CD8+ clones than normal scalp, suggesting antigenic drive. Because the treated cohort was small and had only one nonresponder, larger studies are needed to examine links between baseline CD8+ expansion and response. Unlike mouse skin, where gammadelta T cells dominate, normal human skin contains resident alphabeta T cells that get sequenced too, which complicates analysis of the scalp TCR repertoire. Many expanded lesional clones persisted in scalp and blood during tofacitinib treatment, which may partly explain relapse after stopping treatment. Shared TCR sequences between patients were less evident than in mice, which may be partly attributable to HLA diversity in the patient population.

The CDR3 goes from the cysteine to the phenylalanine over 12 residues. The CDR3 DNA has 36 bases and is translated from base 1. V loses 5 bases of germline sequence and J loses 6 bases, and the interval between the two ends is 8 bases. Reading the germline V gene (reference sequence) gives CDR1 SEHNR and CDR2 FQNEAQ. The input for sequencing was CD8+ T cells sorted from blood, taken at approximately week 51, from a patient treated with tofacitinib. Recombination linked TRBV7-9 to TRBJ2-1, with the D gene not confidently named. The sequence was obtained from a human donor with alopecia areata. The CDR3 here reads CASSLGSNEQFF. The DNA sequence is given as TGTGCCAGCAGCCTCGGCTCCAATGAGCAGTTCTTC.